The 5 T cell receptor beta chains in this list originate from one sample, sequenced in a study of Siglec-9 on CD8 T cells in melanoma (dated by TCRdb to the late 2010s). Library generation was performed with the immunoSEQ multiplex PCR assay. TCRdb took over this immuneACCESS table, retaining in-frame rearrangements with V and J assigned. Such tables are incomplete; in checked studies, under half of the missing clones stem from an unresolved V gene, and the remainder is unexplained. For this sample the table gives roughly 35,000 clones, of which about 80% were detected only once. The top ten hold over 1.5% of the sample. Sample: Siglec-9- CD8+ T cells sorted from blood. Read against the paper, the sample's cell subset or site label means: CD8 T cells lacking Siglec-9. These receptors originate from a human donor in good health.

In nucleotides, the CDR3 is TGTGCCAGCAGCCCCTCCCCGGCAGGGACCTACGAGCAGTACTTC. Protein sequence: CASSPSPAGTYEQYF. The chain uses TRBV7-3 and TRBJ2-7; weak D call: TRBD1 (5 bases). V lost 5 bases, J lost 2 bases, and 16 bases lay in between. CDR1 SGHTA and CDR2 FQGTGA come from the germline V gene. This CDR3 has 15 residues.

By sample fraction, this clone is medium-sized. This chain's CDR3 is CASSLAGGNYGYTF. Written as DNA, the CDR3 is TGCGCCAGCAGCTTGGCAGGGGGCAACTATGGCTACACCTTC. The gene calls are TRBV5-1 and TRBJ1-2; 8 positions agree with TRBD1. The CDR3 spans 14 residues. Trimming took 0 bases from V and 2 from J; bases not matched to a gene: 0. The germline V gene encodes CDR1 SGHRS and CDR2 YFSETQ.

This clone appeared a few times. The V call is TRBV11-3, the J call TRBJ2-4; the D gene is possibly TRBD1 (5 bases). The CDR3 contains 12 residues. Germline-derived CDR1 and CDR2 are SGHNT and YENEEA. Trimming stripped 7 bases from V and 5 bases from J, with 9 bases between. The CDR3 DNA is TGTGCCAGCACAGGGTCAGAAAACATTCAGTACTTC. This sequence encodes CASTGSENIQYF. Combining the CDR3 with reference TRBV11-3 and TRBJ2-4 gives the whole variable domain EAGVVQSPRYKIIEKKQPVAFWCNPISGHNTLYWYLQNLGQGPELLIRYENEEAVDDSQLPKDRFSAERLKGVDSTLKIQPAELGDSAVYLCASTGSENIQYFGAGTRLSVL.

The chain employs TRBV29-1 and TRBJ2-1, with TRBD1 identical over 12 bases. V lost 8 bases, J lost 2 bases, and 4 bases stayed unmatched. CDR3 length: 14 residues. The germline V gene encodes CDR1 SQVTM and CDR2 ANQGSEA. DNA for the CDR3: TGCAGCCTCGGGACAGGGGGCACCTACAATGAGCAGTTCTTC. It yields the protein CSLGTGGTYNEQFF.

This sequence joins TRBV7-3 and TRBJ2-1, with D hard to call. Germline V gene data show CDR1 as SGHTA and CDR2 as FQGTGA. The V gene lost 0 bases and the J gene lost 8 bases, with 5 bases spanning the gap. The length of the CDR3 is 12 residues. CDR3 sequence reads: CASSLTGDEQFF. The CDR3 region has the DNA TGTGCCAGCAGCTTAACTGGCGATGAGCAGTTCTTC.